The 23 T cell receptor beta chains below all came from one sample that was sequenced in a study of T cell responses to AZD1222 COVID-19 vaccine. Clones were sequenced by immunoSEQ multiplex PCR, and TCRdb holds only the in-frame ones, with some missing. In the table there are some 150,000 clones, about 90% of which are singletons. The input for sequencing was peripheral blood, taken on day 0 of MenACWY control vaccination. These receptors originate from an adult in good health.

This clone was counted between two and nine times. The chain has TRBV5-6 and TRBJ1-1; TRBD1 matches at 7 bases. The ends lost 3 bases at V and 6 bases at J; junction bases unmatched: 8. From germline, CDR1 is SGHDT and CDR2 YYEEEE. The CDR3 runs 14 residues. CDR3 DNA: TGTGCCAGCAGCTACGGGACAGCCGCTTCTGAAGCTTTCTTT. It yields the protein CASSYGTAASEAFF. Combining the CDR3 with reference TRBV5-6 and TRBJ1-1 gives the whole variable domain DAGVTQSPTHLIKTRGQQVTLRCSPKSGHDTVSWYQQALGQGPQFIFQYYEEEERQRGNFPDRFSGHQFPNYSSELNVNALLLGDSALYLCASSYGTAASEAFFGQGTRLTVV.

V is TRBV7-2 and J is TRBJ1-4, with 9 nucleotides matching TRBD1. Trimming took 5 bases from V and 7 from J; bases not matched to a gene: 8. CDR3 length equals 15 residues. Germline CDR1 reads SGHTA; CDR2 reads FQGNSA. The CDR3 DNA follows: TGTGCCAGCAGCCAACAGGGGGCGCCCGGTGAAAAACTGTTTTTT. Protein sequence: CASSQQGAPGEKLFF. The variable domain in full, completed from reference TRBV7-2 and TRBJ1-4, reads GAGVSQSPSNKVTEKGKDVELRCDPISGHTALYWYRQSLGQGLEFLIYFQGNSAPDKSGLPSDRFSAERTGGSVSTLTIQRTQQEDSAVYLCASSQQGAPGEKLFFGSGTQLSVL.

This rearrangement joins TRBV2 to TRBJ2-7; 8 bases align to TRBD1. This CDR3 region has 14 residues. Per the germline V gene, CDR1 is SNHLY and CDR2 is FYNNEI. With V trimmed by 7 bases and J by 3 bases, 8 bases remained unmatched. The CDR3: CASTDRGSDYEQYF. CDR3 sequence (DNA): TGTGCCAGCACTGACAGGGGAAGCGACTACGAGCAGTACTTC.

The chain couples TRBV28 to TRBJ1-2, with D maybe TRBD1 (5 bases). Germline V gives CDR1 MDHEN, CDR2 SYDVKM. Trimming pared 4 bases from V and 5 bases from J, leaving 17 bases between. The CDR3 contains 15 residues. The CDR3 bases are TGTGCCAGCAGTTACGGGACTCTAGCCGCTTATGGCTACACCTTC. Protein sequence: CASSYGTLAAYGYTF.

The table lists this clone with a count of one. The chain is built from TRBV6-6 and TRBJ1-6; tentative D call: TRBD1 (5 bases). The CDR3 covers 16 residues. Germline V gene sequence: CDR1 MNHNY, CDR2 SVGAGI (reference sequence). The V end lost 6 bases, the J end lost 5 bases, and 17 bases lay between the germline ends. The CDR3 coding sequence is TGTGCCAGCAGCCCTCGGGACTCGCTCGATAATTCACCCCTCCACTTT. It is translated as CASSPRDSLDNSPLHF.

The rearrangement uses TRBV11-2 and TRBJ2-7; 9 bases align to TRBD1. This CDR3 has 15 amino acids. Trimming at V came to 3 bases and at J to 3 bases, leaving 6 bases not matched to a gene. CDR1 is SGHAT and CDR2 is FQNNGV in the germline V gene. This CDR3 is CASSFPQGARYEQYF. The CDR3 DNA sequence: TGTGCCAGCAGCTTCCCACAGGGGGCGCGCTACGAGCAGTACTTC.

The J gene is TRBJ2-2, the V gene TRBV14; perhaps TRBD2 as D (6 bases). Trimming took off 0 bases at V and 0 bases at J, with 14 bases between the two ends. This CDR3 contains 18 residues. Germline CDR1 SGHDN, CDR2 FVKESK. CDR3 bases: TGTGCCAGCAGCCAAGATATGCCCAGCGGGCCGAACACCGGGGAGCTGTTTTTT. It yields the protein CASSQDMPSGPNTGELFF.

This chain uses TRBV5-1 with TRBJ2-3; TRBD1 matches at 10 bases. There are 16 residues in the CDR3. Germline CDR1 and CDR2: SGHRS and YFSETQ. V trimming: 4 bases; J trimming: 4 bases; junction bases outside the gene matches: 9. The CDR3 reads CASSPGGTGVPDTQYF. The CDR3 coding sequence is TGCGCCAGCAGCCCGGGTGGGACAGGGGTTCCAGATACGCAGTATTTT.

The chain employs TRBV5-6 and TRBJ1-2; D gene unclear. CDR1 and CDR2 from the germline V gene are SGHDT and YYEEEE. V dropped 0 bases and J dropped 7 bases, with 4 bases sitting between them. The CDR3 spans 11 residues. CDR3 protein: CASSLASGYTF. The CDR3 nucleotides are TGTGCCAGCAGCTTGGCCAGTGGCTACACCTTC.

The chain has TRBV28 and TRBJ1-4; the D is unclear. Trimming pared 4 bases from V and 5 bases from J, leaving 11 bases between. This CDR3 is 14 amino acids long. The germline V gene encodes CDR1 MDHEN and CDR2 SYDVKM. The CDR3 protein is CASSWGLGNEKLFF. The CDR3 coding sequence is TGTGCCAGCAGTTGGGGATTAGGGAATGAAAAACTGTTTTTT. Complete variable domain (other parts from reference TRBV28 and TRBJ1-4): DVKVTQSSRYLVKRTGEKVFLECVQDMDHENMFWYRQDPGLGLRLIYFSYDVKMKEKGDIPEGYSVSREKKERFSLILESASTNQTSMYLCASSWGLGNEKLFFGSGTQLSVL.

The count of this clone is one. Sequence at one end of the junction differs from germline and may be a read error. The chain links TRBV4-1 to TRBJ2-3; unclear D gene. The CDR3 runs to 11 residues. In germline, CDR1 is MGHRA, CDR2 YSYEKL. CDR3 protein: CASSQDLNSPF. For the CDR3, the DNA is TGCGCCAGCAGCCAAGATCTAAATAGCCCTTTT.

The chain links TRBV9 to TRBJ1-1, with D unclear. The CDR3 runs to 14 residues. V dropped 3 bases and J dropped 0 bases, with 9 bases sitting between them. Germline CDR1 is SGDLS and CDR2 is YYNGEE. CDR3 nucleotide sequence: TGTGCCAGCAGCGGTTCCTACATGAACACTGAAGCTTTCTTT. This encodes CASSGSYMNTEAFF. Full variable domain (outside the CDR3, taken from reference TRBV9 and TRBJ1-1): DSGVTQTPKHLITATGQRVTLRCSPRSGDLSVYWYQQSLDQGLQFLIQYYNGEERAKGNILERFSAQQFPDLHSELNLSSLELGDSALYFCASSGSYMNTEAFFGQGTRLTVV.

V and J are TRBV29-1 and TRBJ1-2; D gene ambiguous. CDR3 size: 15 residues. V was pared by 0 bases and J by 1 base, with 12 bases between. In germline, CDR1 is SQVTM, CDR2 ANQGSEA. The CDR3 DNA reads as TGCAGCGTTGAAGATCTTAACAGCTTTAACTATGGCTACACCTTC. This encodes CSVEDLNSFNYGYTF.

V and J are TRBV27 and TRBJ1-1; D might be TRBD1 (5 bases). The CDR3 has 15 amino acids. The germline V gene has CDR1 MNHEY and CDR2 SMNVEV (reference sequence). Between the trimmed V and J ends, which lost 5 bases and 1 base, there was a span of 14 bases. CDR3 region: CASSMGQVRNTEAFF. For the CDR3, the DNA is TGTGCCAGCAGTATGGGGCAGGTGCGGAACACTGAAGCTTTCTTT.

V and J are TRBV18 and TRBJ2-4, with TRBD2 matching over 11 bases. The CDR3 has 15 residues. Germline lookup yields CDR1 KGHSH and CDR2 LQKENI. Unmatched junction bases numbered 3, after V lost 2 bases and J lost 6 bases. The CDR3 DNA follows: TGTGCCAGCTCACCAGGGCTAGCGGGAGGAAACATTCAGTACTTC. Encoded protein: CASSPGLAGGNIQYF.

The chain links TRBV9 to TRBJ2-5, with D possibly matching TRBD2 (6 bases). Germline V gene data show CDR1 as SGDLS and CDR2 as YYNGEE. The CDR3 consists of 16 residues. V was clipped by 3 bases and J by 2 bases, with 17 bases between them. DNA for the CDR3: TGTGCCAGCAGCGCCTTCTACGGGAGAGGGCAAGAGACCCAGTACTTC. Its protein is CASSAFYGRGQETQYF.

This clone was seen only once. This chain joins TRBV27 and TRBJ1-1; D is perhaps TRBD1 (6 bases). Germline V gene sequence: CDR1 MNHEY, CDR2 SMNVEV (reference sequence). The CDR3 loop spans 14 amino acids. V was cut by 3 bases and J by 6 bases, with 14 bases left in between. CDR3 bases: TGTGCCAGCAGTTTCCAACCGGGGGCCCCTGAAGCTTTCTTT. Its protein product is CASSFQPGAPEAFF.

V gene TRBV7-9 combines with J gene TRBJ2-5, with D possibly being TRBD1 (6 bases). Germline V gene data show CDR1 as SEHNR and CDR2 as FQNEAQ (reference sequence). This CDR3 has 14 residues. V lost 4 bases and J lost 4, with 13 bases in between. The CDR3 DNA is TGTGCCAGCAGCTCGCCAGGGGAAGGAGAGACCCAGTACTTC. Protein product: CASSSPGEGETQYF.

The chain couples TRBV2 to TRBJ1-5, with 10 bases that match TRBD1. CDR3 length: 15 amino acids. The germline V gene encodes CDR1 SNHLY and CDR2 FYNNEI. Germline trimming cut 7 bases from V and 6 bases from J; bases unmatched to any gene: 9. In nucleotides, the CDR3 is TGTGCCAGCACCGAGGGACAGGGGATAAGTCAGCCCCAGCATTTT. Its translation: CASTEGQGISQPQHF.

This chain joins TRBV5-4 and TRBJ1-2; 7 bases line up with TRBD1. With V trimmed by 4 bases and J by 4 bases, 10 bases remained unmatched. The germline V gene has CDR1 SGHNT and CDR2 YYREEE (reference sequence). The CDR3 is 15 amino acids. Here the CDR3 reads CASSLSGTDIYGYTF. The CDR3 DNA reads TGTGCCAGCAGCCTAAGTGGGACAGACATCTATGGCTACACCTTC.

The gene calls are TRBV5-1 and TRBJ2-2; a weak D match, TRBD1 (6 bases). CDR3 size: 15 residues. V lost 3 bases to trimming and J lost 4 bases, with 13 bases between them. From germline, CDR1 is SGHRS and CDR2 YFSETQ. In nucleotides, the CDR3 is TGCGCCAGCAGCTCACCAGGACAGACCACCGGGGAGCTGTTTTTT. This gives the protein CASSSPGQTTGELFF.

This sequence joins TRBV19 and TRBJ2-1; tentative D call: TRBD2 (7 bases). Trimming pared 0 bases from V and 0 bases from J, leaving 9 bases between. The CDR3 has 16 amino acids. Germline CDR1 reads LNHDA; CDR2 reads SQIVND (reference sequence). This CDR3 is CASSIEGGRSYNEQFF. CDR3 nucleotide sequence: TGTGCCAGTAGTATAGAGGGGGGGCGCTCCTACAATGAGCAGTTCTTC.

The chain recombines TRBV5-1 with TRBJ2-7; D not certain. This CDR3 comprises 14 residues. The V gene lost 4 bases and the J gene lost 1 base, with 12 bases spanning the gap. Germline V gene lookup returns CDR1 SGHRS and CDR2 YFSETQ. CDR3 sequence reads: CASSPEGSSYEQYF. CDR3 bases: TGCGCCAGCAGCCCCGAAGGTTCGTCCTACGAGCAGTACTTC.